This T cell receptor (beta chain) was identified during a study of cytomegalovirus exposure and HLA in healthy donors. V lost 5 bases to trimming and J lost 1 base, with 5 bases between them. This CDR3 is 12 amino acids long. Germline V CDR1 and CDR2: MDHEN, SYDVKM. Points from the study as a whole: There were a few CMV-associated chains whose specificity for CMV antigens was confirmed in vitro. 87-base-pair reads could not separate some V segments, including TRBV6-2 and TRBV6-3.

Primers included in the PCR were 60 Vbeta and 13 Jbeta primers. Sequencing was performed with immunoSEQ multiplex PCR; in TCRdb, only in-frame clones are kept and a portion is missing. The sample holds 100,000 to 150,000 clones, roughly two thirds seen once. Regarding this clone: No antigen is known for it.

Material for sequencing was PBMCs. The origin of this receptor is a man younger than 45 in good health and CMV-seropositive. The rearrangement links TRBV28 to TRBJ1-2; D might be TRBD1 (5 bases). The chain's CDR3 is CASSGHNYGYTF. DNA for the CDR3: TGTGCCAGCAGTGGACATAACTATGGCTACACCTTC.